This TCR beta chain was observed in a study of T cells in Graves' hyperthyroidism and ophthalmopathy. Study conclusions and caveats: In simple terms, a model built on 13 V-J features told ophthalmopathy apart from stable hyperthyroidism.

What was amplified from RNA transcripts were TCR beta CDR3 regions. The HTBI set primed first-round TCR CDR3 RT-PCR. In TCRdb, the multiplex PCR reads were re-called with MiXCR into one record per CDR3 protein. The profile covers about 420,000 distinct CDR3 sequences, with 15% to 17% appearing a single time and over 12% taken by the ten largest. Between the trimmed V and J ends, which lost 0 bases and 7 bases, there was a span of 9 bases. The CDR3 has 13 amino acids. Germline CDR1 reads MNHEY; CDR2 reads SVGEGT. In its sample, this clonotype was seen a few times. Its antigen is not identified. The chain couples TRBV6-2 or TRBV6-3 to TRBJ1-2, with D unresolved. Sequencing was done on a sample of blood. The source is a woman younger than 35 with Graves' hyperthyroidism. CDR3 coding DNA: TGTGCCAGCAGTTACTCGACGGTGGGTGGCTACACCTTC. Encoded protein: CASSYSTVGGYTF.